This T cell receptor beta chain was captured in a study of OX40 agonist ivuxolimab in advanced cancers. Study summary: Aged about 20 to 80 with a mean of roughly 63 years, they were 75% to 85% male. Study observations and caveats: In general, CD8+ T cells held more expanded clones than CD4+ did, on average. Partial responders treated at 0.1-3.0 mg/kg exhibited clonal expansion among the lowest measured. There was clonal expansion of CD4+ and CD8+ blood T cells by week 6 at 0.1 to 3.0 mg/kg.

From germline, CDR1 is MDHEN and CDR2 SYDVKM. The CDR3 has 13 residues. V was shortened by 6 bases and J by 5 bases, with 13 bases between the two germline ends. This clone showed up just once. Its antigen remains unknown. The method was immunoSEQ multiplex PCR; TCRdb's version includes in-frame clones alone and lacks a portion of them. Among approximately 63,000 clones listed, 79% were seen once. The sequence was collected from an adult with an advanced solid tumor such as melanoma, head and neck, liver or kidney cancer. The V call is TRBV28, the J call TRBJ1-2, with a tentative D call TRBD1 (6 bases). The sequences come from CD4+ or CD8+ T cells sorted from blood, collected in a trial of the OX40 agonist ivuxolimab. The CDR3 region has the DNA TGTGCCAGCAGCTTACAGGGTTGGTATGGCTACACCTTC. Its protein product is CASSLQGWYGYTF.